Presented here are 10 T cell receptor beta chains from one specimen sequenced in a study of blood T cell repertoires in COVID-19. Assay: immunoSEQ multiplex PCR; the TCRdb copy retains only in-frame clones and omits some. The data contain approximately 27,000 clones, 94% of them singletons. Sequenced sample: peripheral blood. These receptors were obtained from a human donor with active COVID-19. The donor label of this sample is uncertain.

V and J are TRBV19 and TRBJ2-7; a possible D gene is TRBD2 (6 bases). CDR1 LNHDA and CDR2 SQIVND come from the germline V gene (reference sequence). The CDR3 consists of 13 residues. Trimming left V 0 bases short and J 4 bases short, with 7 bases between. The CDR3 is CASSIERGYEQYF. The CDR3 nucleotides are TGTGCCAGTAGTATAGAGCGGGGTTACGAGCAGTACTTC.

The rearrangement links TRBV19 to TRBJ2-7; 10 nucleotides line up with TRBD2. This CDR3 is 15 amino acids long. V shed 2 bases and J 0 bases; nucleotides not matched to a gene: 1. Germline V gives CDR1 LNHDA, CDR2 SQIVND (reference sequence). The CDR3 loop is CASSITSGTSYEQYF. The CDR3 DNA sequence: TGTGCCAGTAGTATAACTAGCGGGACCTCCTACGAGCAGTACTTC.

The rearrangement joins TRBV27 to TRBJ1-1; 7 bases line up with TRBD1. Germline CDR1 is MNHEY and CDR2 is SMNVEV (reference sequence). CDR3 size: 13 residues. V shed 6 bases and J 3 bases; nucleotides not matched to a gene: 4. The CDR3: CASSGDRDTEAFF. In DNA form, the CDR3 reads TGTGCCAGCAGCGGAGACAGGGACACTGAAGCTTTCTTT.

The rearrangement joins TRBV27 to TRBJ1-2; D is perhaps TRBD1 (5 bases). This CDR3 has 13 residues. Germline CDR1 reads MNHEY; CDR2 reads SMNVEV (reference sequence). Trimming took off 3 bases at V and 5 bases at J, with 10 bases between the two ends. CDR3 sequence: CASSFNRLYGYTF. CDR3 coding DNA: TGTGCCAGCAGTTTTAACAGGCTTTATGGCTACACCTTC.

CDR3 sequence reads: CASSGSLAGDSSTDTQYF. For the CDR3, the DNA is TGCGCCAGCAGCGGGTCTTTAGCGGGCGACTCTAGCACAGATACGCAGTATTTT. The chain recombines TRBV5-1 with TRBJ2-3; 7 nucleotides agree with TRBD2. The CDR3 has 18 residues. Per the germline V gene, CDR1 is SGHRS and CDR2 is YFSETQ. J was trimmed by 0 bases and V by 4 bases; bases with no gene match: 14.

This chain joins TRBV6-1 and TRBJ2-2; 8 bases are shared with TRBD2. V gave up 4 bases and J gave up 2 bases; unmatched junction bases: 9. This CDR3 spans 17 amino acids. Germline CDR1 and CDR2: MNHNS and SASEGT. Here the CDR3 DNA reads TGTGCCAGCAGTGCTTCACTAGCGGACCTAAACACCGGGGAGCTGTTTTTT. Its protein product is CASSASLADLNTGELFF.

This clone was observed once. The CDR3 loop is CASSIEGASSGNQPQHF. The CDR3, as DNA: TGTGCCAGTAGTATTGAGGGGGCCTCTAGCGGCAATCAGCCCCAGCATTTT. This chain uses TRBV19 with TRBJ1-5; 7 bases are a match to TRBD1. The V gene's germline CDR1 is LNHDA and CDR2 SQIVND (reference sequence). V trimming: 3 bases; J trimming: 2 bases; junction bases outside the gene matches: 10. The CDR3 runs 17 residues. The entire variable domain, with the rest obtained from reference TRBV19 and TRBJ1-5, is as follows: DGGITQSPKYLFRKEGQNVTLSCEQNLNHDAMYWYRQDPGQGLRLIYYSQIVNDFQKGDIAEGYSVSREKKESFPLTVTSAQKNPTAFYLCASSIEGASSGNQPQHFGDGTRLSIL.

This chain joins TRBV7-2 and TRBJ2-1; D is unclear. Trimming cost V 2 bases and J 5 bases, with 10 bases left between them. Germline CDR1 and CDR2: SGHTA and FQGNSA. CDR3 length: 14 residues. CDR3 amino acids: CASSLLRTNNEQFF. Here the CDR3 DNA reads TGTGCCAGCAGCTTACTTCGTACTAACAATGAGCAGTTCTTC.

The count of this clone is one. CDR3 coding DNA: TGTGCCAGCAGACGGACAGGGGAGGTTGGCTACACCTTC. Protein sequence: CASRRTGEVGYTF. The chain combines TRBV6-4 with TRBJ1-2; 9 bases match TRBD1. Germline CDR1 and CDR2: MRHNA and SNTAGT. The CDR3 runs 13 residues. Losses at the gene ends were 6 bases for V and 7 bases for J; bases not matched to a gene: 6.

This chain uses TRBV28 with TRBJ2-5, with 7 bases lining up with TRBD2. Germline assignment: CDR1 MDHEN and CDR2 SYDVKM. CDR3 length equals 18 residues. Germline trimming cut 7 bases from V and 3 bases from J; bases unmatched to any gene: 20. The CDR3 reads CASTPTGPPGGGKETQYF. The CDR3 DNA sequence: TGTGCCAGCACCCCTACAGGCCCTCCGGGGGGTGGGAAAGAGACCCAGTACTTC.